A single sample is the source of the 27 T cell receptor beta chains below, sequenced in a study of blood T cell repertoires in COVID-19. Libraries were prepared by immunoSEQ multiplex PCR; TCRdb keeps only in-frame clonotypes and omits some of them. This sample carries 30,000 to 45,000 clones, around 80% of them seen once, and the ten largest clones take about 33%. The sequenced sample consisted of peripheral blood. All receptors derive from a man between 60 and 75 years old with acute or convalescent COVID-19.

The chain is built from TRBV10-2 and TRBJ2-1; 11 bases are a match to TRBD2. The CDR3 contains 15 residues. Losses at the gene ends were 6 bases for V and 7 bases for J; bases not matched to a gene: 8. In germline, CDR1 is WSHSY, CDR2 SAAADI. CDR3 DNA: TGCGCCAGCAGCACCTTAGCGGGAGGGCCTAATGAGCAGTTCTTC. Its translation is CASSTLAGGPNEQFF.

The chain has TRBV6-5 and TRBJ2-7, with 11 nucleotides matching TRBD2. Germline-derived CDR1 and CDR2 are MNHEY and SVGAGI. The CDR3 has 16 amino acids. V shed 2 bases, J shed 5 bases, and the junction held 8 bases outside the gene matches. The CDR3 region is CASSYRTSGRNHEQYF. The DNA of the CDR3 is TGTGCCAGCAGTTACCGAACTAGCGGGAGAAACCACGAGCAGTACTTC.

This sequence joins TRBV11-3 and TRBJ1-1; tentative D call: TRBD1 (5 bases). CDR3 length: 14 amino acids. Germline values: CDR1 SGHNT, CDR2 YENEEA. The V end lost 2 bases, the J end lost 1 base, and 8 bases lay between the germline ends. The CDR3 sequence is CASSLRQGNTEAFF. The CDR3, as DNA: TGTGCCAGCAGCTTAAGGCAGGGGAACACTGAAGCTTTCTTT.

J is TRBJ2-3 and V is TRBV7-2; TRBD2 agrees at 7 bases. CDR1 and CDR2 (germline): SGHTA, FQGNSA. The CDR3 length is 16 residues. Trimming at V came to 3 bases and at J to 1 base, leaving 7 bases not matched to a gene. Written as DNA, the CDR3 is TGTGCCAGCAGCTTTGTCGGGGGAGGGGGCACAGATACGCAGTATTTT. Protein product: CASSFVGGGGTDTQYF.

V is TRBV5-1 and J is TRBJ2-1, with 13 bases that match TRBD2. Losses at the gene ends were 7 bases for V and 7 bases for J; bases not matched to a gene: 14. Per the germline V gene, CDR1 is SGHRS and CDR2 is YFSETQ. The CDR3 sequence is 17 residues long. Here the CDR3 reads CASRIRTGLAGVNEQFF. CDR3 bases: TGCGCCAGCCGAATACGAACCGGACTAGCGGGAGTAAATGAGCAGTTCTTC.

This clone was detected many times. The chain uses TRBV7-9 and TRBJ2-1, with TRBD2 matching over 8 bases. The germline V gene encodes CDR1 SEHNR and CDR2 FQNEAQ (reference sequence). The ends lost 4 bases at V and 8 bases at J; junction bases unmatched: 19. This CDR3 contains 18 residues. Here the CDR3 DNA reads TGTGCCAGCAGCTCCCTAACCTCGGGAGGGTTCGCGGGGGATGAGCAGTTCTTC. Translation: CASSSLTSGGFAGDEQFF.

The chain joins TRBV5-1 to TRBJ1-1, with D maybe TRBD1 (6 bases). The CDR3 has 15 residues. Trimming shortened V by 0 bases and J by 11 bases, and 20 bases separated the two germline ends. Germline assignment: CDR1 SGHRS and CDR2 YFSETQ. The CDR3 nucleotides are TGCGCCAGCAGCTTGGCTACAGGGACCTTCCAGCGGGCTTTCTTT. It encodes CASSLATGTFQRAFF.

V and J are TRBV10-2 and TRBJ2-5, with TRBD2 as a possible D gene (6 bases). Between the trimmed V and J ends, which lost 3 bases and 7 bases, there was a span of 9 bases. CDR1 and CDR2 from the germline V gene are WSHSY and SAAADI. This CDR3 has 12 amino acids. The chain's CDR3 is CASSDLGGTQYF. The CDR3 nucleotides read TGCGCCAGCAGTGATTTGGGGGGGACCCAGTACTTC.

The chain carries TRBV7-8 and TRBJ2-3; 9 nucleotides align to TRBD2. Per the germline V gene, CDR1 is SGHVS and CDR2 is FQNEAQ. The J segment lost 9 bases and the V segment lost 5 bases, leaving 6 bases of the junction unmatched. The CDR3 contains 13 residues. CDR3 in amino acids: CASSLRTSDTQYF. CDR3 coding DNA: TGTGCCAGCAGCCTCCGGACTAGCGACACGCAGTATTTT.

This sequence joins TRBV29-1 and TRBJ2-3, with a tentative D call TRBD2 (6 bases). Germline CDR1 SQVTM, CDR2 ANQGSEA. This CDR3 has 13 amino acids. The ends were cut back, 4 bases at V and 5 bases at J, with 13 bases in the middle. Here the CDR3 reads CSVGSGVGDTQYF. CDR3 in DNA: TGCAGCGTTGGATCGGGGGTTGGAGATACGCAGTATTTT.

J is TRBJ1-5 and V is TRBV30, with a weak D call TRBD1 (5 bases). The CDR3 length is 15 residues. Germline V gene lookup returns CDR1 GTSNPN and CDR2 SVGIG (reference sequence). The ends were cut back, 1 base at V and 9 bases at J, with 19 bases in the middle. CDR3 sequence: CAWSGRGIGIGPQHF. In DNA, the CDR3 is TGTGCCTGGAGTGGAAGGGGAATAGGAATCGGGCCCCAGCATTTT.

The chain combines TRBV5-8 with TRBJ2-1; TRBD2 aligns across 14 bases. The CDR3 contains 20 residues. V lost 4 bases, J lost 0 bases, and 12 bases stayed unmatched. Germline V gene lookup returns CDR1 SGHTS and CDR2 YDEGEE. The CDR3 here is CASSPRTSGRTFYSYNEQFF. The DNA of the CDR3 is TGTGCCAGCAGCCCAAGGACTAGCGGGAGGACCTTTTACTCCTACAATGAGCAGTTCTTC.

The chain joins TRBV10-3 to TRBJ2-7, with 11 bases fitting TRBD1. The germline V gene has CDR1 ENHRY and CDR2 SYGVKD. V dropped 10 bases and J dropped 5; count of bases not matched to a gene: 4. The CDR3 is made up of 12 amino acids. The CDR3 DNA sequence: TGTGCCACGGGGACAGGGGGGCACGAGCAGTACTTC. This codes for CATGTGGHEQYF.

V usage is TRBV3-1 (or the pseudogene TRBV3-2) and J usage is TRBJ1-2, with 7 bases identical to TRBD1. Germline lookup yields CDR1 LGHDT and CDR2 YNNKEL (reference sequence). V lost 4 bases to trimming and J lost 7 bases; unmatched junction nucleotides: 9. The CDR3 covers 14 residues. The CDR3 coding sequence is TGTGCCAGCAGCCGAGAGACAGGGCGAAGTGGCTACACCTTC. Protein: CASSRETGRSGYTF.

A note on this clone: This sample also contains other DNA sequences that code for the same CDR3. This CDR3 reads CSVRTLSYEQYF. As DNA, the CDR3 is TGCAGCGTCCGGACTCTATCCTACGAGCAGTACTTC. The chain recombines TRBV29-1 with TRBJ2-7; possibly TRBD2 for D (5 bases). V was clipped by 6 bases and J by 1 base, with 10 bases between them. CDR1 and CDR2 (germline): SQVTM, ANQGSEA. CDR3 length: 12 amino acids.

This clone was detected a few times. The chain has TRBV30 and TRBJ1-2; TRBD1 matches at 9 bases. Trimming cost V 5 bases and J 6 bases; bases outside gene matches: 4. The CDR3 consists of 12 residues. Germline V CDR1 and CDR2: GTSNPN, SVGIG (reference sequence). The DNA for the CDR3 is TGTGCCTGGGGGGACAGGGCGGATGGCTACACCTTC. Protein sequence: CAWGDRADGYTF.

The CDR3 DNA follows: TGTGCCAGCTCAGAATTAGCGGGAGGGCCCTCCTACAATGAGCAGTTCTTC. This encodes CASSELAGGPSYNEQFF. The rearrangement joins TRBV18 to TRBJ2-1; 11 positions agree with TRBD2. The ends lost 5 bases at V and 0 bases at J; junction bases unmatched: 6. CDR1 is KGHSH and CDR2 is LQKENI in the germline V gene. The CDR3 consists of 17 residues.

The V and J genes are TRBV5-1 and TRBJ2-7, with TRBD2 matching over 14 bases. With V trimmed by 5 bases and J by 2 bases, 9 bases remained unmatched. Per the germline V gene, CDR1 is SGHRS and CDR2 is YFSETQ. The length of the CDR3 is 17 residues. CDR3 protein: CASSPTPGLAGAYEQYF. The CDR3 bases are TGCGCCAGCAGTCCTACTCCGGGACTAGCGGGGGCCTACGAGCAGTACTTC.

The chain has TRBV7-9 and TRBJ2-5; 7 bases map to TRBD1. Germline V gene data show CDR1 as SEHNR and CDR2 as FQNEAQ (reference sequence). J gave up 9 bases and V 5 bases, and 21 bases lay outside the gene matches. The CDR3 spans 17 residues. CDR3 sequence: CASSQTPRTGFGAAQYF. DNA for the CDR3: TGTGCCAGCAGCCAAACACCCCGGACAGGCTTTGGGGCGGCCCAGTACTTC.

This clone has just a few counts. V and J are TRBV3-1 (or the pseudogene TRBV3-2) and TRBJ2-5; TRBD2 matches 10 bases. The CDR3 is 13 amino acids. V lost 5 bases and J lost 7; bases outside the gene matches: 4. Germline CDR1 is LGHDT and CDR2 is YNNKEL (reference sequence). CDR3 protein: CASSTSGTGTQYF. The CDR3 DNA reads as TGTGCCAGCAGCACTAGCGGGACGGGGACCCAGTACTTC.

The chain recombines TRBV7-6 with TRBJ2-3; tentatively, D is TRBD1 (5 bases). The V end lost 2 bases, the J end lost 2 bases, and 8 bases lay between the germline ends. Germline CDR1 is SGHVS and CDR2 is FNYEAQ. This CDR3 has 14 amino acids. CDR3 coding DNA: TGTGCCAGCAGCTTACAGGGCCCCACAGATACGCAGTATTTT. It yields the protein CASSLQGPTDTQYF.

V usage is TRBV15 and J usage is TRBJ1-1; TRBD1 might be the D (6 bases). CDR3 length: 16 amino acids. CDR1 and CDR2 from the germline V gene are LNHNV and YYDKDF (reference sequence). V gave up 1 base and J gave up 8 bases, with 20 bases separating them. CDR3 bases: TGTGCCACCAGCAGAGGGAACAGGGCCCTGTGGTTGGAAGCTTTCTTT. This translates into CATSRGNRALWLEAFF.

This CDR3 reads CASSLVAGGRTEAFF. The CDR3 nucleotides read TGTGCCAGCAGCTTAGTAGCAGGGGGAAGGACTGAAGCTTTCTTT. V usage is TRBV11-3 and J usage is TRBJ1-1; 7 bases map to TRBD1. The CDR3 spans 15 residues. V gave up 1 base and J gave up 5 bases; unmatched junction bases: 7. Germline CDR1 SGHNT, CDR2 YENEEA.

The chain links TRBV5-4 to TRBJ2-3; TRBD2 agrees at 11 bases. V shed 4 bases and J 1 base; nucleotides not matched to a gene: 2. CDR3 length: 15 amino acids. The germline gives CDR1 SGHNT, CDR2 YYREEE (reference sequence). CDR3 sequence (DNA): TGTGCCAGCAGCCTAGCGGGAGGTGGCACAGATACGCAGTATTTT. This translates into CASSLAGGGTDTQYF.

V gene TRBV6-6 combines with J gene TRBJ2-3, with 10 bases that match TRBD1. CDR3 length: 16 residues. The ends lost 2 bases at V and 4 bases at J; junction bases unmatched: 6. Looked up from germline, CDR1 is MNHNY and CDR2 is SVGAGI (reference sequence). CDR3 coding DNA: TGTGCCAGCAGTTACCCGACAGGGGGCGGCGCAGATACGCAGTATTTT. Its translation: CASSYPTGGGADTQYF.

The chain couples TRBV5-1 to TRBJ1-3; unclear D gene. Germline CDR1 and CDR2: SGHRS and YFSETQ. This CDR3 has 13 amino acids. Trimming removed 7 bases at V and 3 bases at J, with 11 bases between. For the CDR3, the DNA is TGCGCCAGCTATCCGGGGTTTGGAAACACCATATATTTT. This encodes CASYPGFGNTIYF.

V gene TRBV25-1 combines with J gene TRBJ1-3; tentatively, D is TRBD1 (6 bases). CDR3 length: 14 residues. Trimming cost V 6 bases and J 0 bases, with 9 bases left between them. CDR1 and CDR2 from the germline V gene are MGHDK and SYGVNS. The DNA of the CDR3 is TGTGCCAGCAGAGGGGGGGACTCTGGAAACACCATATATTTT. This gives the protein CASRGGDSGNTIYF.